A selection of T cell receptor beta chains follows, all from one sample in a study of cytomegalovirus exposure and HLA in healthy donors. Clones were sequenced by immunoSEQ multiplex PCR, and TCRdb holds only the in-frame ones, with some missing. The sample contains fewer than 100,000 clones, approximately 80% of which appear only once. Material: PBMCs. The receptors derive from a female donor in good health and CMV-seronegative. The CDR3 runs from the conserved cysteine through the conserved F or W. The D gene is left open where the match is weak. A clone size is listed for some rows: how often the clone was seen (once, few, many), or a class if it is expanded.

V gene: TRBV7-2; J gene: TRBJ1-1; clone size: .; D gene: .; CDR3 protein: CASSLLVSGAFF; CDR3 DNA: TGTGCCAGCAGCTTATTGGTTAGCGGGGCTTTCTTT
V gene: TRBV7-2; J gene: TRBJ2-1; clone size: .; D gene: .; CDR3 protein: CASSLDSDEQFF; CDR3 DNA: TGTGCCAGCAGCTTGGATAGCGATGAGCAGTTCTTC
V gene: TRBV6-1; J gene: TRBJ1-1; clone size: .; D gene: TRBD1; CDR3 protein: CASSERQGLGTEAFF; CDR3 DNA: TGTGCCAGCAGTGAGAGACAGGGCCTGGGGACTGAAGCTTTCTTT
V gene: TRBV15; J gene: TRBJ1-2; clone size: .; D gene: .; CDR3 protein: CATSRGSQNNYGYTF; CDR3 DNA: TGTGCCACCAGCAGAGGTTCTCAGAACAACTATGGCTACACCTTC
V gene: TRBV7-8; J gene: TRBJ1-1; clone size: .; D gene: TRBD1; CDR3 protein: CASSAGQGINTEAFF; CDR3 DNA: TGTGCCAGCAGCGCCGGACAGGGCATTAACACTGAAGCTTTCTTT
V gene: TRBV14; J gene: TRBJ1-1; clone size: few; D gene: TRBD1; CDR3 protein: CASSRGPWDTEAFF; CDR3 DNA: TGTGCCAGCAGCAGGGGGCCCTGGGACACTGAAGCTTTCTTT
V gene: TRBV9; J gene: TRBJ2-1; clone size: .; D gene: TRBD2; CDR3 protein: CASSLGLAGGYNEQFF; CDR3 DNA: TGTGCCAGCAGCCTCGGACTAGCGGGTGGGTACAATGAGCAGTTCTTC
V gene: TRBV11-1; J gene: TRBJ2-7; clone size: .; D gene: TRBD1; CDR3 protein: CASSSTGGLAYEQYF; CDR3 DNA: TGTGCCAGCAGCTCCACAGGGGGCCTTGCCTACGAGCAGTACTTC
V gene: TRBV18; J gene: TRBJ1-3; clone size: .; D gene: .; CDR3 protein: CASSSQGEASGNTIYF; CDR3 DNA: TGTGCCAGCTCATCTCAGGGTGAAGCTTCAGGAAACACCATATATTTT
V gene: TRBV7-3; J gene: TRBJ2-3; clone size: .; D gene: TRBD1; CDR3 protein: CASTTTGGALDTQYF; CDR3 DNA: TGTGCCAGCACAACAACAGGGGGCGCATTAGATACGCAGTATTTT
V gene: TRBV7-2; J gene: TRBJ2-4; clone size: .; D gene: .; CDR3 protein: CASTQNNPNIQYF; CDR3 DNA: TGTGCCAGCACCCAGAACAACCCAAACATTCAGTACTTC
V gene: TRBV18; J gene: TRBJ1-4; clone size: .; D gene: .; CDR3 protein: CASSPPRALREKLFF; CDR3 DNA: TGTGCCAGCTCACCCCCGCGGGCCCTTCGGGAAAAACTGTTTTTT
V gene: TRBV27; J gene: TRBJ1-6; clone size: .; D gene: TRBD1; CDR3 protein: CASSLVQGLSSPLHF; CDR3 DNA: TGTGCCAGCAGTTTGGTACAGGGGTTGAGTTCACCCCTCCACTTT
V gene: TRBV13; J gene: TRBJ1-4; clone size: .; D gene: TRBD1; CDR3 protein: CASSRNLRRDRINEKLFF; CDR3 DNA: TGTGCCAGCAGCCGGAACTTGAGGAGGGACAGAATCAATGAAAAACTGTTTTTT
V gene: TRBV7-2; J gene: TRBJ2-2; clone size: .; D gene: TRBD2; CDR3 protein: CASSYSGGTGELFF; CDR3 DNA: TGTGCCAGCAGTTATAGCGGGGGGACCGGGGAGCTGTTTTTT
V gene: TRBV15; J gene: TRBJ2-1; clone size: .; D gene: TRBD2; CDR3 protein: CATGLAGGYNEQFF; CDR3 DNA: TGTGCCACCGGACTAGCGGGGGGCTACAATGAGCAGTTCTTC
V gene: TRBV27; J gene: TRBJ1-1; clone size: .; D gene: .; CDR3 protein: CASSLSPGGLDTEAFF; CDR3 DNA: TGTGCCAGCAGTTTATCACCCGGGGGGCTTGACACTGAAGCTTTCTTT
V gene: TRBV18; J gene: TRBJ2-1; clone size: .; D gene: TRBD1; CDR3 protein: CASSSAGTGGYNEQFF; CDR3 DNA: TGTGCCAGCTCATCCGCCGGGACAGGGGGCTACAATGAGCAGTTCTTC
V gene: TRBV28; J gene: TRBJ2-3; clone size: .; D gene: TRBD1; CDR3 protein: CASSPGGQGARTTQYF; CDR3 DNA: TGTGCCAGCAGTCCCGGGGGACAGGGGGCGCGGACTACGCAGTATTTT
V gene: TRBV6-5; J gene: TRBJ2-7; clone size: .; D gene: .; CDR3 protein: CASSYSGHKYEQYF; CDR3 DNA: TGTGCCAGCAGTTACTCGGGCCACAAATACGAGCAGTACTTC
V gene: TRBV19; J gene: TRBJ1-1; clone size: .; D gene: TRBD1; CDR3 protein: CASSVTGTGGEAFF; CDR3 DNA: TGTGCCAGTAGTGTAACCGGGACAGGGGGAGAAGCTTTCTTT
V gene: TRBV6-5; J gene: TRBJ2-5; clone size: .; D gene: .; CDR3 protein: CASSYSGGVRETQYF; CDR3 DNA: TGTGCCAGCAGTTACTCAGGCGGGGTTCGGGAGACCCAGTACTTC
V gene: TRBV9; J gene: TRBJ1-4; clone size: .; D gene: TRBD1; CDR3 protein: CASGLGTGNEKLFF; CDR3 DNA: TGTGCCAGCGGGTTAGGGACAGGCAATGAAAAACTGTTTTTT
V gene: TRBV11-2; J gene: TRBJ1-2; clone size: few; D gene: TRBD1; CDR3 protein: CASSLTGGADGYTF; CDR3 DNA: TGTGCCAGCAGTTTAACAGGGGGCGCAGATGGCTACACCTTC